The 26 T cell receptor delta chains below come from one sample, sequenced in a study of γδ T cells in repeated Plasmodium falciparum infection. Gammadelta T cells were flow-sorted from PBMC into Vgamma9/Vdelta2+ and Vdelta2-negative populations for bulk analysis. TCRdb re-called the multiplex PCR reads with CATT. This table has 90,000 or so delta-chain clones, 0.8% to 1% appearing once. Material for sequencing was gamma-delta T cells from blood. The receptors shown here come from a pool of human donors (malaria-infected and uninfected, not separated).

In this sample, this clone turned up a few times. Only one base separates this from a far larger clonotype, so it likely reflects a read error. Additional DNA sequences in this sample encode the identical CDR3. This chain connects TRDV1 to TRDJ1; TRDD3 matches 7 bases. From germline, CDR1 is TSWWSYY and CDR2 QGS. CDR3 length: 22 residues. CDR3 coding DNA: TGTGCTCTTGGGAAAGTAAGAGTCTCAACCCGCTGGGGGCTTACGTACACCGATAAGCTCATCTTT. Encoded protein: CALGKVRVSTRWGLTYTDKLIF.

In regard to this clone: Given a far larger clone just one base away, this is likely a sequencing read error. This sample also contains other DNA sequences that code for the same CDR3. The J gene is TRDJ2, the V gene TRDV1, with 11 positions matching TRDD3. Germline matching of the DNA provided the J gene here, since TCRdb leaves it blank. Germline assignment: CDR1 TSWWSYY and CDR2 QGS. The CDR3 covers 25 residues. CDR3 bases: TGTGCTCTCGGGGAAGATCCTACGCTCGTACTGGGGGATATTTCACGTGGGGCTTTGACAGCACAACTCTTCTTT. This gives the protein CALGEDPTLVLGDISRGALTAQLFF.

This clone was counted only a few times. With only one base between it and a far larger clone, this is likely a read error. The same CDR3 also results from other DNA sequences found in this sample. The chain joins TRDV2 to TRDJ1; possible D gene TRDD3, 5 bases. The J gene, absent from TCRdb, was called here by matching the DNA to germline. Deletions cut 0 bases from V and 10 bases from J, with 17 bases between. CDR3 length equals 14 residues. Germline-derived CDR1 and CDR2 are GEAIGNYY and EKD. The CDR3: CACDTPFVVGVLIF. CDR3 bases: TGTGCCTGTGACACCCCTTTTGTAGTTGGGGTACTCATCTTT.

In the case of this clone: Since a far larger clone is one base different, this is likely a read error. This CDR3 is also generated by other DNA sequences in the sample. The V gene is TRDV1, the J gene TRDJ1; D is perhaps TRDD2 (5 bases). Germline-derived CDR1 and CDR2 are TSWWSYY and QGS. The CDR3 is made up of 16 amino acids. V shed 8 bases and J shed 1 base, with 20 bases lying between them. The CDR3 region has the DNA TGTGCTCTTCTAAAGGGGTGGCCTTCGGGCACCGATAAACTCATCTTT. Translation gives CALLKGWPSGTDKLIF.

A word on this clone: A far larger clone lies a single base away; this is likely a read error. The chain has TRDV1 and TRDJ1; weak D call: TRDD3 (5 bases). The J gene, not given by TCRdb, was assigned here from a germline match of the nucleotide sequence. Germline V gene lookup returns CDR1 TSWWSYY and CDR2 QGS. V lost 0 bases and J 0 bases, leaving 17 bases between the germline ends. The CDR3 has 18 amino acids. CDR3 in DNA: TGTGCTCTTGGGGAACTGCGGCTGCTCGGGGACTACACCGATAAACTCATCTTT. Protein product: CALGELRLLGDYTDKLIF.

This clone appeared many times. This probably arose from a read error, given a far larger clone one base away. The sample contains more than one DNA sequence encoding this CDR3. The chain is built from TRDV1 and TRDJ1; TRDD3 might be the D (5 bases). As TCRdb names no J gene, one was assigned here on the basis of a DNA match to germline. From germline, CDR1 is TSWWSYY and CDR2 QGS. This CDR3 region has 19 residues. CDR3 loop: CALGYLTRGPPGSTDKLIF. DNA of the CDR3: TGTGCCCTTGGGTACCTAACGAGGGGACCCCCCGGGAGCACCGATAAACTCATCTTT.

This clone was found a few times. A far larger clone differs by one base, so this is likely a read error. In the same sample, other DNA sequences code for this CDR3. The J gene is uncalled and the V gene is TRDV2; the DNA was not used to check the table's D call, TRDD3. This CDR3 is 16 amino acids long. Germline CDR1 GEAIGNYY, CDR2 EKD. The chain's CDR3 is CACDPLMGDTTDKLIF. CDR3 nucleotide sequence: TGTGCCTGTGACCCCCTAATGGGGGATACGACCGATAAACTTATCTTT.

This clone is labeled as medium-sized. One junction end does not reproduce the germline sequence, and a read error may be involved. The V and J genes are TRDV2 and TRDJ1; tentatively, D is TRDD3 (6 bases). The germline CDR1 and CDR2 sequences are GEAIGNYY and EKD. The CDR3 sequence is 19 residues long. The CDR3 loop is CACDFNGPGPGEYTDRLIF. CDR3 sequence (DNA): TGTGCCTGTGACTTTAACGGACCCGGACCTGGGGAATACACCGATAGACTCATCTTT.

This clone was counted many times. The protein TCRdb gives is from a much larger clone and does not agree with this DNA's translation at residue 16, likely a read error; the protein shown here comes from the DNA. V gene assignment gives TRDV2, but the J gene was left uncalled; no check of the table's D call, TRDD3, against the DNA was made. The CDR3 has 18 residues. Per germline, CDR1 GEAIGNYY and CDR2 EKD. The CDR3 sequence is CACSSLGTGGPYTDKPIF. The DNA for the CDR3 is TGTGCCTGTTCTTCCTTGGGTACTGGGGGACCTTACACCGATAAACCCATCTTT.

In regard to this clone: The protein TCRdb lists belongs to a much larger clone and differs from this DNA's translation at residue 17, which points to a read error; the protein shown is made from the DNA. This chain joins TRDV1 and TRDJ3; 9 nucleotides align to TRDD3. The J gene, left out of TCRdb, was set here by checking the DNA against germline. CDR1 and CDR2 from the germline V gene are TSWWSYY and QGS. The length of the CDR3 is 22 residues. The chain's CDR3 is CALGELPPKGDTLSWDARQMFF. The CDR3 DNA follows: TGTGCTCTTGGGGAACTCCCCCCAAAAGGGGATACGCTCTCCTGGGACGCCCGACAGATGTTTTTC.

This clone is termed medium-sized. Other DNA sequences in this sample translate to the same CDR3. V and J are TRDV2 and TRDJ1, with 7 bases aligning to TRDD3. Germline CDR1 is GEAIGNYY and CDR2 is EKD. Trimming removed 0 bases from V and 3 bases from J; junction bases left unmatched: 15. The CDR3 covers 18 residues. The CDR3 is CACDTVGTWGDGADKLIF. The CDR3 DNA reads TGTGCCTGTGACACCGTGGGTACCTGGGGGGACGGGGCCGATAAACTCATCTTT.

With respect to this clone: TCRdb's listed protein matches a much larger clone and diverges from this DNA's translation at residue 9, likely through a read error; the protein shown comes from the DNA. This chain links TRDV2 with TRDJ1, with unresolved D. Since TCRdb gives no J gene, matching the DNA to germline was used here to assign it. In germline, CDR1 is GEAIGNYY, CDR2 EKD. Deletions cut 0 bases from V and 0 bases from J, with 25 bases between. CDR3 length: 20 residues. The CDR3 DNA is TGTGCCTGTGACACCGTGAGTGGGAGATCCCCCTTTCTCTACACCGATAAACTCATCTTT. Protein: CACDTVSGRSPFLYTDKLIF.

To note about this clone: A far more abundant clone sits one base away, making this likely a read error. Other DNA sequences in the sample encode the same CDR3. The chain is built from TRAV36/DV7 and TRDJ1; 8 bases align to TRDD3. In the absence of a J gene in TCRdb, the DNA was matched to germline to assign it here. The CDR3 has 16 residues. Per germline, CDR1 VTNFRS and CDR2 LTSSGIE (reference sequence). V shed 4 bases and J 0 bases; nucleotides not matched to a gene: 11. This CDR3 is CAVSNTGGYYTDKLIF. The CDR3 DNA reads as TGTGCTGTGTCCAATACCGGGGGATATTACACCGATAAACTCATCTTT.

A remark on this clone: TCRdb has a much larger clone's protein, which differs at residue 3 from the translation of this DNA, likely because of a read error; what is shown is the protein translated from the DNA. The gene calls are TRDV2 and TRDJ1; perhaps D is TRDD2 or TRDD3 (6 bases each). The J gene, left out of TCRdb, was set here by checking the DNA against germline. Germline assignment: CDR1 GEAIGNYY and CDR2 EKD. The CDR3 runs to 18 residues. CDR3 amino acids: CAYDQMAFPGDGSDKLIF. Written as DNA, the CDR3 is TGTGCCTATGACCAAATGGCCTTCCCGGGGGACGGGAGCGATAAACTCATCTTT.

Notes on this clone: Given a far larger clone just one base away, this is likely a sequencing read error. The sample contains more than one DNA sequence encoding this CDR3. The chain links TRDV2 to TRDJ1; 8 bases are a match to TRDD3. The J gene was not available in TCRdb and was assigned here by matching the DNA to germline segments. The CDR3 is made up of 23 amino acids. V trimming: 3 bases; J trimming: 2 bases; junction bases outside the gene matches: 31. Germline V gives CDR1 GEAIGNYY, CDR2 EKD. CDR3: CACDSEGDKREVLGSSRTDKLIF. CDR3 DNA: TGTGCCTGTGACTCTGAGGGGGATAAAAGAGAGGTCTTGGGATCTAGTCGTACCGATAAACTCATCTTT.

For this clone: The TCRdb record carries a much larger clone's protein, which differs from this DNA's translation at residue 9; a read error is the likely cause, and the protein listed here is the DNA translation. The V gene is TRDV1, the J gene TRDJ1; 12 bases are shared with TRDD3. Here the J gene came from matching the DNA to germline, since TCRdb omits it. The CDR3 is 22 amino acids. V was pared by 0 bases and J by 3 bases, with 20 bases of the junction left unmatched. Germline values: CDR1 TSWWSYY, CDR2 QGS. This CDR3 is CALGELRFSLPYWGIHSDKLIF. The DNA of the CDR3 is TGTGCTCTTGGGGAACTAAGGTTTTCCCTACCGTACTGGGGGATACATTCCGATAAACTCATCTTT.

Turning to this clone: The mismatch at residue 16 between this DNA's translation and the TCRdb protein of a much larger clone likely reflects a read error; the protein shown is translated from the DNA. This rearrangement joins TRDV1 to TRDJ1; TRDD2 matches 7 bases. The J gene, left out of TCRdb, was set here by checking the DNA against germline. V shed 5 bases, J shed 9 bases, and the junction held 27 bases outside the gene matches. This CDR3 region has 19 residues. CDR1 TSWWSYY and CDR2 QGS come from the germline V gene. This chain's CDR3 is CALGPRPSLRLGTVTELIF. The CDR3 DNA sequence: TGTGCTCTTGGGCCCCGGCCTTCCTTGAGATTGGGGACTGTTACTGAACTCATCTTT.

This clone appeared a few times. It differs at one base from a far larger clone, so likely a read error. Other nucleotide sequences in the sample specify the same CDR3. This chain links TRDV1 with TRDJ1; TRDD3 matches at 9 bases. J was trimmed by 11 bases and V by 5 bases; bases with no gene match: 18. CDR1 and CDR2 from the germline V gene are TSWWSYY and QGS. The CDR3 consists of 16 residues. Written as DNA, the CDR3 is TGTGCTCTTGGGACCTATGGACTGGGGGAAATGTCTGGGCTCATCTTT. The encoded protein is CALGTYGLGEMSGLIF.

Of note for this clone: This likely stems from a read error, as it lies one base from a far larger clone. The sample holds other DNA sequences that translate to the same CDR3. J is TRDJ3 and V is TRDV1, with 10 bases that match TRDD3. Germline assignment: CDR1 TSWWSYY and CDR2 QGS. This CDR3 has 25 residues. The CDR3 protein is CALGELGTLLSLGDRSSWDTRQMFF. CDR3 nucleotide sequence: TGCGCTCTTGGGGAACTAGGGACTTTACTATCACTGGGGGATCGTAGCTCCTGGGACACCCGACAGATGTTTTTC.

There are many counts of this clone. A read error is the likely source, as a far larger clone sits one nucleotide away. The sample contains more than one DNA sequence encoding this CDR3. V gene TRDV1 combines with J gene TRDJ1; D perhaps matches TRDD1 (5 bases). The V and J ends lost 3 bases and 2 bases respectively, with 16 bases between them. CDR1 TSWWSYY and CDR2 QGS come from the germline V gene. The CDR3 length is 16 residues. The CDR3 bases are TGTGCTCTTGGGGAGGAAGAAATCTCTCTTACCGATAAACTCATCTTT. Its translation: CALGEEEISLTDKLIF.

This clone was detected many times. Translating this DNA gives a protein that differs at residue 9 from the TCRdb one, which belongs to a much larger clone; a read error is likely, and the protein shown is this translation. For the CDR3, the DNA is TGTGCCTTTGGGGGGAAACCCACCCTCCTAGCTGGGGGAAGTTATTCAGACCCTCCGTACACCGATAAACTCATCTTT. Its translation: CAFGGKPTLLAGGSYSDPPYTDKLIF. V is TRDV3 and J is TRDJ1, with 8 positions matching TRDD3. The trim removed 2 bases at V and 0 bases at J, leaving 41 bases unmatched. CDR1 is TVYSNPD and CDR2 is GDNSRS in the germline V gene (reference sequence). This CDR3 comprises 26 residues.

A word on this clone: The protein TCRdb lists belongs to a much larger clone and differs from this DNA's translation at residue 9, which points to a read error; the protein shown is made from the DNA. The chain couples TRDV2 to TRDJ2; D remains unclear. TCRdb supplies no J gene; here it was assigned by aligning the nucleotide sequence to germline. The CDR3 extends over 16 amino acids. V lost 0 bases to trimming and J lost 4 bases, with 14 bases between them. Germline V gene data show CDR1 as GEAIGNYY and CDR2 as EKD. The CDR3 DNA follows: TGTGCCTGTGACACCGTATATGGGAGTGGGACAGCACAACTCTTCTTT. Translation gives CACDTVYGSGTAQLFF.

There are many counts of this clone. This likely traces to a read error, being one base from a far larger clone. Other DNA sequences in the sample encode the same CDR3. This chain joins TRDV2 and TRDJ1, with D unclear. No J gene was available from TCRdb, and it was assigned here by a germline match of the DNA. The V end lost 1 base, the J end lost 0 bases, and 8 bases lay between the germline ends. Germline CDR1 GEAIGNYY, CDR2 EKD. The CDR3 extends over 14 amino acids. Here the CDR3 reads CACDTVGNTDKLIF. CDR3 DNA: TGTGCCTGTGACACTGTCGGAAACACCGATAAACTCATCTTT.

This clone was recorded a few times. Translating this DNA gives a protein that differs at residue 11 from the TCRdb one, which belongs to a much larger clone; a read error is likely, and the protein shown is this translation. J is TRDJ1 and V is TRDV1, with a possible D match to TRDD3 (6 bases). Germline CDR1 reads TSWWSYY; CDR2 reads QGS. Deletions cut 2 bases from V and 0 bases from J, with 25 bases between. The CDR3 is made up of 20 amino acids. CDR3 amino acids: CALGEGSAWGVQAYTDKLIF. CDR3 nucleotides: TGTGCTCTTGGGGAAGGTTCCGCGTGGGGGGTACAGGCTTACACCGATAAACTCATCTTT.

This clone was detected only a few times. TCRdb's protein for this DNA is that of a much larger clone and differs from the translation at residue 6, likely a read error; the protein shown is the DNA translation. This rearrangement joins TRDV2 to TRDJ1, with TRDD3 identical over 9 bases. TCRdb leaves out the J gene; it was filled in here by matching the DNA to germline. Trimming cost V 0 bases and J 1 base; bases outside gene matches: 5. This CDR3 comprises 16 residues. Looked up from germline, CDR1 is GEAIGNYY and CDR2 is EKD. The DNA for the CDR3 is TGTGCCTGTGACACCACCTGGGGGATCAGCACCGATAAACTCATCTTT. Its protein is CACDTTWGISTDKLIF.

In the case of this clone: TCRdb's protein, taken from a much larger clone, differs from this DNA's translation at residue 6, likely owing to a read error; the protein displayed comes from the DNA. J is TRDJ1 and V is TRDV2, with a tentative D call TRDD3 (6 bases). TCRdb offers no J gene call, so here the DNA was matched to germline to obtain one. Trimming shortened V by 0 bases and J by 8 bases, and 27 bases separated the two germline ends. Germline assignment: CDR1 GEAIGNYY and CDR2 EKD. The CDR3 has 18 amino acids. In nucleotides, the CDR3 is TGTGCCTGTGACACCACGAGATTGTGGGGGCACAATGTCAAAAAACTCATCTTT. Its translation: CACDTTRLWGHNVKKLIF.